One sample yielded the 30 T cell receptor beta chains listed below, sequenced in a study of long-term antiretroviral therapy in people with HIV (dated by TCRdb to between 2021 and 2024). Sequencing of the TRB variable region was done with the immunoSEQ hsTCRB v3.0 assay at survey level resolution. TCRdb stores this immuneACCESS table with in-frame sequences only. Part of the clones is absent; in the studies checked, under half of the shortfall reflects unresolved V genes, and no reason is known for the rest. This sample has tens of thousands of clones in its table, and almost 85% of those were observed once. More than 5.5% of the sample rests with the top ten. Sequences were derived from unsorted PBMCs, sampled 1.1 years before starting antiretroviral therapy. The receptors here all came from a woman under 40 with HIV.

The chain is built from TRBV19 and TRBJ1-1, with D perhaps TRBD1 (6 bases). The CDR3 is 15 amino acids. Germline V gives CDR1 LNHDA, CDR2 SQIVND (reference sequence). V was pared by 3 bases and J by 3 bases, with 14 bases between. The CDR3 coding sequence is TGTGCCAGTAGTATTACAAGGGGGAAGTACACTGAAGCTTTCTTT. Encoded protein: CASSITRGKYTEAFF.

The chain has TRBV6-1 and TRBJ1-6, with D uncertain. The CDR3 is made up of 17 amino acids. Per germline, CDR1 MNHNS and CDR2 SASEGT. Trimming removed 1 base at V and 9 bases at J, with 19 bases between. The CDR3 region has the DNA TGTGCCAGCAGTGAAGGACGGCATTCCGACGCAATTTCACCCCTCCACTTT. Translated, it gives CASSEGRHSDAISPLHF.

The chain couples TRBV27 to TRBJ2-3; the match to TRBD1 covers 7 bases. This CDR3 contains 15 residues. Per germline, CDR1 MNHEY and CDR2 SMNVEV (reference sequence). With V trimmed by 2 bases and J by 2 bases, 4 bases remained unmatched. The CDR3 region is CASSLRGPSTDTQYF. The DNA for the CDR3 is TGTGCCAGCAGTTTAAGGGGGCCCTCCACAGATACGCAGTATTTT.

Notes on this clone: This sample also contains other DNA sequences that code for the same CDR3. The chain couples TRBV5-5 to TRBJ1-5; D unclear. This CDR3 is 15 amino acids long. CDR1 SGHKS and CDR2 YYEKEE come from the germline V gene (reference sequence). V gave up 1 base and J gave up 1 base, with 9 bases separating them. CDR3 sequence: CASSLLPGSNQPQHF. CDR3 sequence (DNA): TGTGCCAGCAGCTTGTTGCCAGGAAGCAATCAGCCCCAGCATTTT.

This sequence joins TRBV30 and TRBJ2-5; D not resolved. The CDR3 is made up of 13 amino acids. The germline gives CDR1 GTSNPN, CDR2 SVGIG (reference sequence). V was cut by 0 bases and J by 2 bases, with 7 bases left in between. CDR3 amino acids: CAWSVLVQETQYF. The CDR3 DNA is TGTGCCTGGAGTGTTTTGGTGCAAGAGACCCAGTACTTC.

The gene calls are TRBV7-3 and TRBJ1-2; TRBD1 agrees at 10 bases. Germline trimming cut 5 bases from V and 6 bases from J; bases unmatched to any gene: 3. The CDR3 totals 13 residues. Germline assignment: CDR1 SGHTA and CDR2 FQGTGA. CDR3 protein: CASSLGTGDGYTF. In DNA, the CDR3 is TGTGCCAGCAGCCTTGGGACAGGGGATGGCTACACCTTC.

The V and J genes are TRBV5-6 and TRBJ1-5; D perhaps matches TRBD1 (5 bases). Trimming pared 0 bases from V and 7 bases from J, leaving 11 bases between. CDR1 is SGHDT, CDR2 YYEEEE, per germline. The CDR3 loop spans 14 amino acids. The CDR3 DNA is TGTGCCAGCAGCTTGGAGGGGCTTTGGCAGCCCCAGCATTTT. It encodes CASSLEGLWQPQHF.

The table lists this clone with a few counts. This chain uses TRBV6-1 with TRBJ2-7, with TRBD1 matching 10 bases. After removal of 5 bases from V and 2 bases from J, the junction contained 3 bases not matched to a gene. The CDR3 is 14 amino acids. CDR1 and CDR2 (germline): MNHNS, SASEGT. In DNA, the CDR3 is TGTGCCAGCAGTCGGACAGGGGGTCCCTACGAGCAGTACGTC. This codes for CASSRTGGPYEQYV.

The rearrangement joins TRBV4-1 to TRBJ1-5; a possible D gene is TRBD1 (5 bases). Germline V CDR1 and CDR2: MGHRA, YSYEKL. Trimming cost V 0 bases and J 0 bases, with 21 bases left between them. This CDR3 is 20 amino acids long. The chain's CDR3 is CASSQDGRGTMVGSNQPQHF. The CDR3 bases are TGCGCCAGCAGCCAAGATGGAAGGGGCACGATGGTAGGTAGCAATCAGCCCCAGCATTTT.

The V and J genes are TRBV6-1 and TRBJ1-5, with TRBD1 matching 10 bases. Trimming removed 2 bases from V and 6 bases from J; junction bases left unmatched: 7. Per the germline V gene, CDR1 is MNHNS and CDR2 is SASEGT. The CDR3 loop spans 16 amino acids. The CDR3 sequence: CASSEPKTGGTQPQHF. DNA of the CDR3: TGTGCCAGCAGTGAACCTAAGACAGGGGGCACTCAGCCCCAGCATTTT.

J is TRBJ1-1 and V is TRBV9; possibly TRBD1 for D (5 bases). This CDR3 region has 15 residues. Trimming cost V 4 bases and J 3 bases, with 16 bases left between them. The germline gives CDR1 SGDLS, CDR2 YYNGEE. DNA for the CDR3: TGTGCCAGCAGCCCCCCCCAGGGATGGGACACTGAAGCTTTCTTT. Its protein product is CASSPPQGWDTEAFF.

The chain is built from TRBV5-6 and TRBJ2-2, with 9 bases fitting TRBD2. Trimming took 5 bases from V and 5 from J; bases not matched to a gene: 7. The length of the CDR3 is 15 residues. CDR1 and CDR2 (germline): SGHDT, YYEEEE. This CDR3 reads CASSSLAGITGELFF. The CDR3, as DNA: TGTGCCAGCAGTTCCCTAGCGGGGATAACCGGGGAGCTGTTTTTT.

The chain is built from TRBV5-1 and TRBJ2-3, with unresolved D. The germline V gene has CDR1 SGHRS and CDR2 YFSETQ. The V end was cut by 4 bases, the J end by 3 bases, with 15 bases between. The CDR3 consists of 15 residues. CDR3 in DNA: TGCGCCAGCAGCCTAAATCCCTCACGGACAGATACGCAGTATTTT. This sequence encodes CASSLNPSRTDTQYF.

This clone was seen once. The chain uses TRBV7-8 and TRBJ2-2; 9 nucleotides align to TRBD1. In germline, CDR1 is SGHVS, CDR2 FQNEAQ. This CDR3 has 14 residues. The trim removed 6 bases at V and 5 bases at J, leaving 4 bases unmatched. The CDR3 coding sequence is TGTGCCAGCAGAGGACAGGGGTTGACCGGGGAGCTGTTTTTT. It translates to CASRGQGLTGELFF.

The chain has TRBV27 and TRBJ1-6; D is unclear. CDR1 is MNHEY, CDR2 SMNVEV, per germline (reference sequence). V was cut by 5 bases and J by 3 bases, with 14 bases left in between. The CDR3 spans 16 residues. Here the CDR3 DNA reads TGTGCCAGCAGTCTCAACCCCAGTCTCTATAATTCACCCCTCCACTTT. It is translated as CASSLNPSLYNSPLHF.

V gene TRBV25-1 combines with J gene TRBJ1-2; the match to TRBD1 covers 7 bases. The length of the CDR3 is 13 residues. Germline V gene lookup returns CDR1 MGHDK and CDR2 SYGVNS. The V segment lost 3 bases and the J segment 5 bases; nucleotides outside the gene matches: 3. CDR3 DNA sequence: TGTGCCAGCAGTGAGACAGGGAGGTATGGCTACACCTTC. Protein product: CASSETGRYGYTF.

The chain carries TRBV7-9 and TRBJ2-2; D gene uncertain. The CDR3 length is 13 residues. Germline CDR1 SEHNR, CDR2 FQNEAQ (reference sequence). V lost 6 bases and J lost 6, with 11 bases in between. In DNA form, the CDR3 reads TGTGCCAGCAGTCGCAACTCGGCCGGGGAGCTGTTTTTT. Its translation: CASSRNSAGELFF.

J is TRBJ2-7 and V is TRBV10-3, with D uncertain. Trimming left V 6 bases short and J 3 bases short, with 9 bases between. CDR1 is ENHRY, CDR2 SYGVKD, per germline. This CDR3 spans 12 amino acids. This CDR3 is CAIRRYLYEQYV. Written as DNA, the CDR3 is TGTGCCATCAGGCGTTATCTCTACGAGCAGTACGTC.

This sequence joins TRBV30 and TRBJ1-1, with 7 bases that match TRBD1. CDR1 and CDR2 (germline): GTSNPN, SVGIG (reference sequence). This CDR3 comprises 14 residues. V trimming: 2 bases; J trimming: 1 base; junction bases outside the gene matches: 4. The CDR3 is CAWSLGQTNTEAFF. The CDR3 nucleotides read TGTGCCTGGAGTTTGGGACAGACGAACACTGAAGCTTTCTTT.

This chain links TRBV18 with TRBJ1-5; unclear D gene. The CDR3 extends over 14 amino acids. Germline CDR1 is KGHSH and CDR2 is LQKENI. Trimming removed 4 bases at V and 0 bases at J, with 7 bases between. The CDR3 protein is CASSLTDSNQPQHF. DNA of the CDR3: TGTGCCAGCTCACTTACGGATAGCAATCAGCCCCAGCATTTT.

The rearrangement uses TRBV6-6 and TRBJ1-1; D is undetermined. Deletions cut 5 bases from V and 5 bases from J, with 6 bases between. Germline CDR1 MNHNY, CDR2 SVGAGI (reference sequence). The CDR3 runs 11 residues. This chain's CDR3 is CASSAGTEAFF. The CDR3 DNA sequence: TGTGCCAGCAGTGCAGGTACTGAAGCTTTCTTT.

The chain uses TRBV5-6 and TRBJ1-2, with a possible D match to TRBD1 (5 bases). V was clipped by 3 bases and J by 4 bases, with 7 bases between them. The CDR3 totals 12 residues. The germline CDR1 and CDR2 sequences are SGHDT and YYEEEE. The CDR3 reads CASSSGVYGYTF. The CDR3 region has the DNA TGTGCCAGCAGCTCGGGGGTCTATGGCTACACCTTC.

J is TRBJ1-1 and V is TRBV27; 10 bases agree with TRBD1. V lost 7 bases, J lost 3 bases, and 8 bases stayed unmatched. In germline, CDR1 is MNHEY, CDR2 SMNVEV (reference sequence). This CDR3 comprises 15 residues. DNA of the CDR3: TGTGCCAGCAAACCTCGGGACAGGGGATACACTGAAGCTTTCTTT. This codes for CASKPRDRGYTEAFF.

The chain has TRBV13 and TRBJ1-1; a weak D match, TRBD1 (6 bases). In germline, CDR1 is PRHDT, CDR2 FYEKMQ (reference sequence). The CDR3 has 17 amino acids. V was pared by 4 bases and J by 1 base, with 19 bases between. CDR3 sequence: CASSSPVSPGQNTEAFF. The DNA of the CDR3 is TGTGCCAGCAGCTCCCCCGTAAGTCCGGGACAGAACACTGAAGCTTTCTTT.

This rearrangement joins TRBV14 to TRBJ1-5; D call uncertain. Trimming took off 0 bases at V and 1 base at J, with 16 bases between the two ends. This CDR3 contains 18 residues. CDR1 and CDR2 from the germline V gene are SGHDN and FVKESK. DNA for the CDR3: TGTGCCAGCAGCCAAGATGCGCAGACGGTAAGGAGCAATCAGCCCCAGCATTTT. Its translation: CASSQDAQTVRSNQPQHF. The whole variable domain, filled in from reference TRBV14 and TRBJ1-5, reads EAGVTQFPSHSVIEKGQTVTLRCDPISGHDNLYWYRRVMGKEIKFLLHFVKESKQDESGMPNNRFLAERTGGTYSTLKVQPAELEDSGVYFCASSQDAQTVRSNQPQHFGDGTRLSIL.

The CDR3 spells CATSRRQDNTEAFF. The CDR3 DNA reads TGTGCCACCAGCCGACGACAGGACAACACTGAAGCTTTCTTT. The chain links TRBV15 to TRBJ1-1; perhaps TRBD1 as D (6 bases). The germline V and J ends were trimmed by 5 bases and 2 bases, with 12 bases remaining between them. Germline V gives CDR1 LNHNV, CDR2 YYDKDF (reference sequence). The CDR3 totals 14 residues.

The V call is TRBV6-1, the J call TRBJ2-1, with D unclear. The CDR3 has 11 amino acids. V gave up 3 bases and J gave up 10 bases, with 7 bases separating them. Germline CDR1 MNHNS, CDR2 SASEGT. The DNA of the CDR3 is TGTGCCAGCAGTGAGTGGGTAGAGCAGTTCTTC. Amino acids: CASSEWVEQFF.

V is TRBV19 and J is TRBJ1-5, with D possibly matching TRBD1 (5 bases). V was trimmed by 3 bases and J by 4 bases, leaving 13 bases between them. This CDR3 spans 15 amino acids. Germline CDR1 is LNHDA and CDR2 is SQIVND (reference sequence). The CDR3 protein is CASSMRFRENQPQHF. As DNA, the CDR3 is TGTGCCAGTAGTATGAGGTTCAGGGAGAATCAGCCCCAGCATTTT. Complete variable domain (other parts from reference TRBV19 and TRBJ1-5): DGGITQSPKYLFRKEGQNVTLSCEQNLNHDAMYWYRQDPGQGLRLIYYSQIVNDFQKGDIAEGYSVSREKKESFPLTVTSAQKNPTAFYLCASSMRFRENQPQHFGDGTRLSIL.

This chain connects TRBV2 to TRBJ1-3; D gene uncertain. The germline CDR1 and CDR2 sequences are SNHLY and FYNNEI. CDR3 length equals 15 residues. The V end was cut by 3 bases, the J end by 0 bases, with 9 bases between. CDR3 residues: CASSDGGSSGNTIYF. CDR3 nucleotide sequence: TGTGCCAGCAGTGACGGCGGGAGCTCTGGAAACACCATATATTTT.

This chain connects TRBV11-2 to TRBJ1-1; tentatively, D is TRBD1 (6 bases). Germline V gene sequence: CDR1 SGHAT, CDR2 FQNNGV. The CDR3 has 15 amino acids. V dropped 0 bases and J dropped 6 bases, with 14 bases sitting between them. CDR3 protein: CASSLEPGVRAEAFF. CDR3 coding DNA: TGTGCCAGCAGCTTAGAACCAGGGGTGAGGGCTGAAGCTTTCTTT.